This is a list of T cell receptor beta chains from one sample in a study of T cells after yellow fever vaccination. A single record per CDR3 protein comes from TCRdb applying MiXCR to the 5' RACE reads. The sample includes about 340,000 distinct CDR3 sequences, around 13% of them seen just once. The specimen comprised CD4+ T cells sorted from PBMCs, sampled 15 days after the yellow fever booster vaccination. These receptors all stem from a man between 18 and 35 years old who received the YFV17D yellow fever vaccine. CDR3s include the opening cysteine and the closing phenylalanine or tryptophan. The order of the fields is V gene, D gene, clone size, J gene, CDR3 DNA, CDR3 protein. A D gene is named only where the DNA matches it firmly. Clone sizes are given selectively: once, few, many, or a class where the clone is expanded.

v_gene: TRBV12-3/TRBV12-4
d_gene: NA
abundance: NA
j_gene: TRBJ1-1
CDR3nt: TGTGCCAGCACTGTGAATCCAGGGACGGTGAACACTGAAGCTTTCTTT
CDR3aa: CASTVNPGTVNTEAFF

v_gene: TRBV7-2
d_gene: NA
abundance: few
j_gene: TRBJ2-3
CDR3nt: TGTGCCAGCAGCTTAGGGAGCGGGTTCCCCCGCACAGATACGCAGTATTTT
CDR3aa: CASSLGSGFPRTDTQYF

v_gene: TRBV5-4
d_gene: NA
abundance: few
j_gene: TRBJ1-1
CDR3nt: TGTGCCAGCAGCTTGTCGGAGACGAACACTGAAGCTTTCTTT
CDR3aa: CASSLSETNTEAFF

v_gene: TRBV6-2/TRBV6-3
d_gene: NA
abundance: NA
j_gene: TRBJ2-1
CDR3nt: TGTGCCAGCAGTTACACAGACAGATACAATGAGCAGTTCTTC
CDR3aa: CASSYTDRYNEQFF

v_gene: TRBV12-3/TRBV12-4
d_gene: NA
abundance: few
j_gene: TRBJ1-1
CDR3nt: TGTGCCAGCAGTTTCCGGCTCGGCAGCCGGGGTGCTGAAGCTTTCTTT
CDR3aa: CASSFRLGSRGAEAFF

v_gene: TRBV9
d_gene: NA
abundance: few
j_gene: TRBJ1-2
CDR3nt: TGTGCCAGCAGCGTAGGGCAGTGGAAAGACTATGGCTACACCTTC
CDR3aa: CASSVGQWKDYGYTF

v_gene: TRBV5-1
d_gene: TRBD2
abundance: NA
j_gene: TRBJ2-3
CDR3nt: TGCGCCAGCAGCTCCCAGGGACTAGCGGCTAGCACAGATACGCAGTATTTT
CDR3aa: CASSSQGLAASTDTQYF

v_gene: TRBV3-1
d_gene: NA
abundance: NA
j_gene: TRBJ1-4
CDR3nt: TGTGCCAGCAGCCCGGGACCTCTTAATCAAAAACTGTTTTTT
CDR3aa: CASSPGPLNQKLFF

v_gene: TRBV5-1
d_gene: TRBD1
abundance: many
j_gene: TRBJ1-1
CDR3nt: TGCGCCAGCAGCAGAAACCCGGGACAGGGGCCGCTGAACACTGAAGCTTTCTTT
CDR3aa: CASSRNPGQGPLNTEAFF

v_gene: TRBV4-3
d_gene: NA
abundance: many
j_gene: TRBJ1-1
CDR3nt: TGCGCCAGCAGCCAAGATAGGGGAGGGAGTGCTTTCTTT
CDR3aa: CASSQDRGGSAFF

v_gene: TRBV7-2
d_gene: TRBD2
abundance: many
j_gene: TRBJ2-5
CDR3nt: TGTGCCAGCAGCTTAAACCGACTAGCCTGGGAGACCCAGTACTTC
CDR3aa: CASSLNRLAWETQYF

v_gene: TRBV9
d_gene: NA
abundance: NA
j_gene: TRBJ1-1
CDR3nt: TGTGCCAGCAGCGTAGTACGGGACACTGAAGCTTTCTTT
CDR3aa: CASSVVRDTEAFF

v_gene: TRBV5-5
d_gene: NA
abundance: many
j_gene: TRBJ2-5
CDR3nt: TGTGCCAGCAGCTTACCGGGGAGAGAGACCCAGTACTTC
CDR3aa: CASSLPGRETQYF

v_gene: TRBV15
d_gene: TRBD1
abundance: NA
j_gene: TRBJ2-2
CDR3nt: TGTGCCACCAGCAGCAGGGACAGGGGGCAGGGGGAGCTGTTTTTT
CDR3aa: CATSSRDRGQGELFF

v_gene: TRBV13
d_gene: NA
abundance: NA
j_gene: TRBJ2-5
CDR3nt: TGTGCCAGCAGCCCGACAGCTTACCAAGAGACCCAGTACTTC
CDR3aa: CASSPTAYQETQYF

v_gene: TRBV6-2/TRBV6-3
d_gene: TRBD2
abundance: NA
j_gene: TRBJ2-5
CDR3nt: TGTGCCAGCAGAGAACACGGGACTAGCGGGCGTCGGGAGACCCAGTACTTC
CDR3aa: CASREHGTSGRRETQYF

v_gene: TRBV20-1
d_gene: TRBD1
abundance: NA
j_gene: TRBJ1-6
CDR3nt: TGCAGTGCTAGAAGGACAGGGAAAAATTCACCCCTCCACTTT
CDR3aa: CSARRTGKNSPLHF

v_gene: TRBV5-1
d_gene: TRBD1
abundance: few
j_gene: TRBJ2-3
CDR3nt: TGCGCCAGCAGCTTGGGCCATGGGCAGGGGGCTACAGATACGCAGTATTTT
CDR3aa: CASSLGHGQGATDTQYF

v_gene: TRBV12-3/TRBV12-4
d_gene: TRBD1
abundance: many
j_gene: TRBJ1-5
CDR3nt: TGTGCCAGCGGACAGGGGCCGAATCAGCCCCAGCATTTT
CDR3aa: CASGQGPNQPQHF

v_gene: TRBV4-1
d_gene: NA
abundance: NA
j_gene: TRBJ2-7
CDR3nt: TGCGCCAGCAGCCAAGACAGGGTAGCGGTCTACGAGCAGTACTTC
CDR3aa: CASSQDRVAVYEQYF